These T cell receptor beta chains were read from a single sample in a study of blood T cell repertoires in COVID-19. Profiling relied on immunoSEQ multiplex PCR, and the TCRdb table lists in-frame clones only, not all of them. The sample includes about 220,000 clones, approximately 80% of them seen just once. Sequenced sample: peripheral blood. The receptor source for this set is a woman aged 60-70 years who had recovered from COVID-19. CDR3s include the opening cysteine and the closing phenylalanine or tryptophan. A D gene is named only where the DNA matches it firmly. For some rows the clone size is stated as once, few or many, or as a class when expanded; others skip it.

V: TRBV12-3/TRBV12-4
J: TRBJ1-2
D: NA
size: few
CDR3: CASSFQTDYGYTF
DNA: TGTGCCAGCAGTTTTCAAACAGACTATGGCTACACCTTC

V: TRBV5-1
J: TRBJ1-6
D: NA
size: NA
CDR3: CASSLLPGGRDNSPLHF
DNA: TGCGCCAGCAGCTTGCTCCCGGGAGGGAGGGATAATTCACCCCTCCACTTT

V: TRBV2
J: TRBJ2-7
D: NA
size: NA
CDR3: CASSEIQVQGQYF
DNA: TGTGCCAGCAGTGAAATACAGGTTCAAGGGCAGTACTTC

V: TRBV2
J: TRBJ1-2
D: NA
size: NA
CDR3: CASSEGSNPYGYTF
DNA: TGTGCCAGCAGTGAAGGGAGTAACCCCTATGGCTACACCTTC

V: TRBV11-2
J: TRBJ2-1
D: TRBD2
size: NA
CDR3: CASSSSGVRRNEQFF
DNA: TGTGCCAGCAGCTCTAGCGGGGTAAGGAGGAATGAGCAGTTCTTC

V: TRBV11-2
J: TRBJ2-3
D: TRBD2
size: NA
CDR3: CASSLGLWRGDNTDTQYF
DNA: TGTGCCAGCAGCTTAGGGCTCTGGCGGGGGGATAACACAGATACGCAGTATTTT

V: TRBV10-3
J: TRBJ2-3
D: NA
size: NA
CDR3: CAISGAPGTDTQYF
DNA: TGTGCCATCAGTGGGGCCCCTGGGACAGATACGCAGTATTTT

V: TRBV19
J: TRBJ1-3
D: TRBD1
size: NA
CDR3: CASSIQGQSTIYF
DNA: TGTGCCAGTAGTATACAGGGACAGAGCACCATATATTTT

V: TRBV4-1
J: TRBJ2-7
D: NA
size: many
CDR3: CASSPTLEQITYEQYF
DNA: TGCGCCAGCAGCCCCACACTAGAACAGATTACTTACGAGCAGTACTTC

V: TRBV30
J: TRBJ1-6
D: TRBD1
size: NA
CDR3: CASDGTANSPLHF
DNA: TGTGCCTCAGACGGGACAGCCAATTCACCCCTCCACTTT

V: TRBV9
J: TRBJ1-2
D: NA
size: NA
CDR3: CASSNSYGYTF
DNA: TGTGCCAGCAGCAATAGCTATGGCTACACCTTC

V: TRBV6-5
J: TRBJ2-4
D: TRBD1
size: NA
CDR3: CASSYRTGWDIQYF
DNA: TGTGCCAGCAGTTATAGGACAGGGTGGGACATTCAGTACTTC

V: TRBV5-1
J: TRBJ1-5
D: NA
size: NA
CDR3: CASSLVSSNQPQHF
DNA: TGCGCCAGCAGCTTGGTGAGTTCCAATCAGCCCCAGCATTTT

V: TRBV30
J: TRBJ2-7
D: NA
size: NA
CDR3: CAWSVGGVDYEQYF
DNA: TGTGCCTGGAGTGTTGGCGGGGTCGACTACGAGCAGTACTTC

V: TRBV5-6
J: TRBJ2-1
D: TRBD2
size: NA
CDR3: CASFMGLAGFSYNEQFF
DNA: TGTGCCAGCTTTATGGGACTAGCGGGCTTCTCCTACAATGAGCAGTTCTTC

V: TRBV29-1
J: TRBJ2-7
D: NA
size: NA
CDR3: CSVDLGQEPYEQYF
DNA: TGCAGCGTCGACCTGGGGCAGGAACCCTACGAGCAGTACTTC

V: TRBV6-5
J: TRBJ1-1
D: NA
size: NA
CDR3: CASSYRTGNTEAFF
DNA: TGTGCCAGCAGTTACAGAACAGGCAACACTGAAGCTTTCTTT

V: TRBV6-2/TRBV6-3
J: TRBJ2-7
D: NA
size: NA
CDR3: CASSWEASPEQYF
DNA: TGTGCCAGCAGTTGGGAGGCTAGCCCCGAGCAGTACTTC

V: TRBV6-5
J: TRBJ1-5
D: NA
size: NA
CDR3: CASSRSSNQPQHF
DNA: TGTGCCAGCAGTCGTAGTTCCAATCAGCCCCAGCATTTT

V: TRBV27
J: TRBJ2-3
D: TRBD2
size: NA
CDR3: CASSLVLAGGAGDTQYF
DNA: TGTGCCAGCAGTTTAGTCCTAGCGGGGGGGGCCGGAGATACGCAGTATTTT

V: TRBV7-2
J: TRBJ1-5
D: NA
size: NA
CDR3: CASSVRGNQPQHF
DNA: TGTGCCAGCAGCGTTAGGGGGAATCAGCCCCAGCATTTT

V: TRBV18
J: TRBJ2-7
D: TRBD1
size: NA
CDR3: CASSPGTGTREQYF
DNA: TGTGCCAGCTCACCAGGGACAGGCACACGCGAGCAGTACTTC

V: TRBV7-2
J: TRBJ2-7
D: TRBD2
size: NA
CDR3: CATAGRGGYEQYF
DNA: TGTGCCACTGCGGGACGGGGGGGTTACGAGCAGTACTTC

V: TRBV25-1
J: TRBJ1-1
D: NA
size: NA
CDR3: CASRGQNTEAFF
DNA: TGTGCCAGCAGAGGACAGAACACTGAAGCTTTCTTT

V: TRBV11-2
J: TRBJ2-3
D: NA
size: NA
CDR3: CASSLVGGSTDTQYF
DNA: TGTGCCAGCAGCTTAGTGGGGGGTAGCACAGATACGCAGTATTTT

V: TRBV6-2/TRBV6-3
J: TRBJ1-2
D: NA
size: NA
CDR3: CASSLQGRPSYGYTF
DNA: TGTGCCAGCAGTCTACAGGGTCGGCCCTCCTATGGCTACACCTTC

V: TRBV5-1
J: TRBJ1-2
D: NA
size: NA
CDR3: CASSSGQSVHYGYTF
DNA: TGCGCCAGCAGCTCAGGACAATCTGTACACTATGGCTACACCTTC

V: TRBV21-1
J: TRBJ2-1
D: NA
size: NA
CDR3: CASSSSPAVDEQFF
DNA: TGTGCCAGCAGCTCTAGCCCCGCTGTGGATGAGCAGTTCTTC